This TCR beta chain was identified in a study of CD8 T cells in Susac syndrome (dated by TCRdb to between 2019 and 2020). Background for the entire study: Of the Susac syndrome patients who were sequenced, over five had clinically active disease and eight were in clinical remission. Susac syndrome patients were therapy-naive, on corticosteroids (some also receiving IVIg), or on IVIg alone at blood withdrawal. Repertoire sequencing was used to test whether CD8+ T cell activation and differentiation in Susac syndrome was antigen driven. Clonality of the CD8+ T cell repertoire was compared between about a dozen healthy donors, roughly 14 Susac syndrome patients and some 15 multiple sclerosis patients.

General findings and caveats noted by the study authors: The number of individuals in the TCR sequencing and HLA analysis was recognized as being relatively small. Looking at Susac-specific public clones, the researchers identified over 15 in the total CD8+ repertoire and several in the CD8+ TEMRA repertoire. CD8+ repertoires in Susac syndrome showed clonal expansion, which was highest in CD8+ TEMRA cells and was greater in clinically active patients than in remitting patients.

High-throughput TCR beta sequencing profiled peripheral blood CD8+ and CD4+ T cells from healthy donors, Susac syndrome patients and multiple sclerosis patients. The Susac syndrome patients fulfilled recently defined diagnostic criteria for definite or probable disease. Bulk CD8+ and CD4+ T cells were purified by magnetic negative isolation, whereas CD8+ TEMRA cells were enriched by FACS. Blood was drawn into EDTA tubes, processed within 24 hours, and PBMCs were isolated by density gradient centrifugation. PBMCs destined for TCR sequencing were cryopreserved in liquid nitrogen and later thawed in a 37 °C water bath. Purity of sorted or isolated CD4+, CD8+ and CD8+ TEMRA cells was at least 90%. RNA was extracted using the RNeasy kit, and about 0.5 to 1 ug of the RNA was reverse transcribed with random hexamers. The immunoSEQ multiplex PCR assay, covering 54 Vbeta and 13 Jbeta segments, was used to amplify TCR beta CDR3 regions. PCR amplification bias was corrected using a synthetic template baseline for primer optimization and computational correction. On the authors' methods: Reads were annotated to V, D and J genes per IMGT and analyzed with immunoSEQ Analyzer, keeping only productive sequences. To calculate clonality, Shannon entropy was normalized by log2 of the number of productive unique sequences and then subtracted from one. For each patient and control, public and private clones were evaluated within the 100 most prevalent clones. Clones were defined as Susac-specific when absent from the healthy and MS cohorts, from about 1,100 published viral clones and from other ImmuneACCESS disease sequences. Starting from the raw public reads, TCRdb applied fastp trimming at Q25, assembled clones with MiXCR and retained in-frame beta chains. Entries are consolidated by CDR3 protein sequence, retaining the most common genes and DNA. None of the V and J calls come from the authors' own analysis; TCRdb made them. Counted in this sample were about 83,000 distinct CDR3 sequences; approximately 95% of them appeared once. Roughly 0.46% of the sample is taken by the ten largest.

From a lookup of the germline V gene, CDR1 and CDR2 are SGDLS and YYNGEE. At the junction V is shortened by 4 bases and J by 7 bases; bases outside the gene matches: 8. The CDR3 measures 14 amino acids from cysteine to phenylalanine. Of the read, only the CDR3 DNA is kept; its 42 bases are in frame from base 1. This clonotype was seen just once. This clone's antigen is unknown. No base quality information exists; no much larger clone differs at one position. One read alone provides weak support. The chain uses TRBV9 and TRBJ1-2, and 9 junction bases match TRBD1. What was sequenced was CD8+ T cells from PBMCs. The receptor's source is a human donor with Susac syndrome. CDR3 region: CASSQTGGKFGYTF. The nucleotide sequence reads TGTGCCAGCAGCCAAACAGGGGGCAAGTTTGGCTACACCTTC.